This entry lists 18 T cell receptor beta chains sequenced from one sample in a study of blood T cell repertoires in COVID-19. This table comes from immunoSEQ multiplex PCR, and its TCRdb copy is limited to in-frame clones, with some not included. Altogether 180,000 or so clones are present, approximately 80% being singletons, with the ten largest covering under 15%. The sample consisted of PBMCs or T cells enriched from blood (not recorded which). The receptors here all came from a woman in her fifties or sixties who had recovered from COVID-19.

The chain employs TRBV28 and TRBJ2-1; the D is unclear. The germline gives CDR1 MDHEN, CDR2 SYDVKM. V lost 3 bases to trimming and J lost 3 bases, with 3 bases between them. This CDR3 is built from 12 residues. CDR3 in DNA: TGTGCCAGCAGTTTCAGCTACAATGAGCAGTTCTTC. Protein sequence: CASSFSYNEQFF. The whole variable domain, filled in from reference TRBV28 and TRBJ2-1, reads DVKVTQSSRYLVKRTGEKVFLECVQDMDHENMFWYRQDPGLGLRLIYFSYDVKMKEKGDIPEGYSVSREKKERFSLILESASTNQTSMYLCASSFSYNEQFFGPGTRLTVL.

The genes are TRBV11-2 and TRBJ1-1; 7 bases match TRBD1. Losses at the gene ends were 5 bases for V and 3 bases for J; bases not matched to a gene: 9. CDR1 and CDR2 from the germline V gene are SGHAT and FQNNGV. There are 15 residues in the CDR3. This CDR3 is CASSTYRGGDTEAFF. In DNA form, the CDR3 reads TGTGCCAGCAGCACATACAGGGGTGGGGACACTGAAGCTTTCTTT. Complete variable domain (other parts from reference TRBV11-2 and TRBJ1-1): EAGVAQSPRYKIIEKRQSVAFWCNPISGHATLYWYQQILGQGPKLLIQFQNNGVVDDSQLPKDRFSAERLKGVDSTLKIQPAKLEDSAVYLCASSTYRGGDTEAFFGQGTRLTVV.

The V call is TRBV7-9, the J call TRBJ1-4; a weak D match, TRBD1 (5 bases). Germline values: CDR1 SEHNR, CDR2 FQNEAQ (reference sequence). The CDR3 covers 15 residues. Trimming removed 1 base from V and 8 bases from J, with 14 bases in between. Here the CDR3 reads CASSLGDSFREKLFF. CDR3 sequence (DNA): TGTGCCAGCAGCTTAGGCGACAGCTTTAGGGAAAAACTGTTTTTT.

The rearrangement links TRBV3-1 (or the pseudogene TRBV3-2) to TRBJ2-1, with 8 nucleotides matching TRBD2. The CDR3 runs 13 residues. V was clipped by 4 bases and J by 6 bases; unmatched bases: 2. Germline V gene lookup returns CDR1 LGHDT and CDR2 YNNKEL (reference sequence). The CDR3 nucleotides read TGTGCCAGCAGCCGGACTAGCACCAATGAGCAGTTCTTC. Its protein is CASSRTSTNEQFF.

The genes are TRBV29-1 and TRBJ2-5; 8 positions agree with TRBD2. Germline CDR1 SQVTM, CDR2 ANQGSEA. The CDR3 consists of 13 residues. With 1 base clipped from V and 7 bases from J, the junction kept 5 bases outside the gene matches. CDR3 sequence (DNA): TGCAGCGTTGAAGGCGGGGGGCTCGGGACCCAGTACTTC. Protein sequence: CSVEGGGLGTQYF.

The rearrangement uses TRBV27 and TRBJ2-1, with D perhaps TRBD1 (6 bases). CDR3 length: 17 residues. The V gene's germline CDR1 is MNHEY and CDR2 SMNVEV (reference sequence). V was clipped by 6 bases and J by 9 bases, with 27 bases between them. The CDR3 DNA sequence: TGTGCCAGCAGCGTACGTGGGGGCTCATCCCCCCACTTTGAGCAGTTCTTC. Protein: CASSVRGGSSPHFEQFF.

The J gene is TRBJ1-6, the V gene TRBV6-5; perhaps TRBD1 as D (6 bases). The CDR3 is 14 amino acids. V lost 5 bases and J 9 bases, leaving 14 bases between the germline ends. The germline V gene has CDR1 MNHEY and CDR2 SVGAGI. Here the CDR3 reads CASSLQGSGSPLHF. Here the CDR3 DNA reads TGTGCCAGCAGTCTACAGGGTTCGGGTTCACCCCTCCACTTT.

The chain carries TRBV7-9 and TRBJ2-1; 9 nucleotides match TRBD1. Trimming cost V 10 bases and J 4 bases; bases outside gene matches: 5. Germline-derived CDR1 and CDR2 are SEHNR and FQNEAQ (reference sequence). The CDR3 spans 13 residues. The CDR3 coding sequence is TGTGCCATTGGGACAGGGACGTACAATGAGCAGTTCTTC. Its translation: CAIGTGTYNEQFF.

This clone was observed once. The CDR3 spells CASSLARGDTQYF. CDR3 coding DNA: TGTGCCAGCAGTCTAGCTCGCGGAGATACGCAGTATTTT. The V call is TRBV2, the J call TRBJ2-3, with a possible D match to TRBD2 (5 bases). V gave up 5 bases and J gave up 5 bases, with 11 bases separating them. Germline CDR1 and CDR2: SNHLY and FYNNEI. This CDR3 has 13 amino acids.

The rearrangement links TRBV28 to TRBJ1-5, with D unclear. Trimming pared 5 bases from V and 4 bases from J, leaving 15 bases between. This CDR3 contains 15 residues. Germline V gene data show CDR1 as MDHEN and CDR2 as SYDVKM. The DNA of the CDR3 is TGTGCCAGCAGTCCGGCCACGGCGGGGAATCAGCCCCAGCATTTT. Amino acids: CASSPATAGNQPQHF. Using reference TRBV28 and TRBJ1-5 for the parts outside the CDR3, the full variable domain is DVKVTQSSRYLVKRTGEKVFLECVQDMDHENMFWYRQDPGLGLRLIYFSYDVKMKEKGDIPEGYSVSREKKERFSLILESASTNQTSMYLCASSPATAGNQPQHFGDGTRLSIL.

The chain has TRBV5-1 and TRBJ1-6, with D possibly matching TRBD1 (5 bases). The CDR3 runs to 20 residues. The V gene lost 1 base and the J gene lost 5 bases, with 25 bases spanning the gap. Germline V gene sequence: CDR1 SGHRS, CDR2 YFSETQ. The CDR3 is CASSLQPQGQSYLDNSPLHF. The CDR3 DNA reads TGCGCCAGCAGCTTGCAACCGCAAGGACAAAGTTATTTGGATAATTCACCCCTCCACTTT.

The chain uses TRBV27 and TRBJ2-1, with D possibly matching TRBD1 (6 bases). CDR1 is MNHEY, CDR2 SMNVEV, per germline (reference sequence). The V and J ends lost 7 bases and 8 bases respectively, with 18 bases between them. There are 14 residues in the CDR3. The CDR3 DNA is TGTGCCAGCACCTTGACATTTCAGGGGCATGAGCAGTTCTTC. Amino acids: CASTLTFQGHEQFF.

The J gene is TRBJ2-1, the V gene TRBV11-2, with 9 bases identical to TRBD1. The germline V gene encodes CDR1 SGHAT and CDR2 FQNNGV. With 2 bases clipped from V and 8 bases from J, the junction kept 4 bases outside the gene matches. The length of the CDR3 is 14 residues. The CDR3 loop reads CASSLSTGGYEQFF. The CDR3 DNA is TGTGCCAGCAGCTTATCCACAGGGGGCTATGAGCAGTTCTTC.

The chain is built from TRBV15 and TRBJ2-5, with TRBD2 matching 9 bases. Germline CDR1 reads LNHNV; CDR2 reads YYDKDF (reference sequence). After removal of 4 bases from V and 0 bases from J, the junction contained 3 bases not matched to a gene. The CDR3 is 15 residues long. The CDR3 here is CATSIRTSDQETQYF. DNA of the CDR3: TGTGCCACCAGCATACGGACTAGCGACCAAGAGACCCAGTACTTC.

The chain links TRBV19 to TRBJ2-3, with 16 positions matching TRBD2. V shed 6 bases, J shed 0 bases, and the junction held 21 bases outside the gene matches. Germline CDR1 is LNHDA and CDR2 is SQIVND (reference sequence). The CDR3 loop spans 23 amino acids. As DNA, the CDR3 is TGTGCCAGTAGACGCCGTACCGGGACTAGCGGGGGGGCACCAGGAAAAAGCACAGATACGCAGTATTTT. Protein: CASRRRTGTSGGAPGKSTDTQYF.

CDR3 region: CASSRSGTADGKLFF. In DNA, the CDR3 is TGTGCCAGCAGCAGATCCGGGACAGCTGACGGAAAACTGTTTTTT. The chain uses TRBV7-9 and TRBJ1-4, with TRBD1 identical over 7 bases. V gave up 5 bases and J gave up 10 bases; unmatched junction bases: 13. The germline V gene encodes CDR1 SEHNR and CDR2 FQNEAQ (reference sequence). The CDR3 sequence is 15 residues long. Full variable domain (remainder filled in from reference TRBV7-9 and TRBJ1-4): DTGVSQNPRHKITKRGQNVTFRCDPISEHNRLYWYRQTLGQGPEFLTYFQNEAQLEKSRLLSDRFSAERPKGSFSTLEIQRTEQGDSAMYLCASSRSGTADGKLFFGSGTQLSVL.

CDR3 coding DNA: TGTGCCAGCAGCCCTCAGACAGGGGGAATTCAGTACTTC. Translated: CASSPQTGGIQYF. V is TRBV7-3 and J is TRBJ2-4, with 9 positions matching TRBD1. The CDR3 totals 13 residues. In germline, CDR1 is SGHTA, CDR2 FQGTGA. V dropped 5 bases and J dropped 10; count of bases not matched to a gene: 6.

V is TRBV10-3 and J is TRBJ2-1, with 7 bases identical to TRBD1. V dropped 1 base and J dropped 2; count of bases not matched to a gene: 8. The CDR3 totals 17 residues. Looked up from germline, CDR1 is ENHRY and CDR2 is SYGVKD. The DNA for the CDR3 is TGTGCCATCAGTGAGTTTTCTTTGGGACAGCCCTACAATGAGCAGTTCTTC. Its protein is CAISEFSLGQPYNEQFF.